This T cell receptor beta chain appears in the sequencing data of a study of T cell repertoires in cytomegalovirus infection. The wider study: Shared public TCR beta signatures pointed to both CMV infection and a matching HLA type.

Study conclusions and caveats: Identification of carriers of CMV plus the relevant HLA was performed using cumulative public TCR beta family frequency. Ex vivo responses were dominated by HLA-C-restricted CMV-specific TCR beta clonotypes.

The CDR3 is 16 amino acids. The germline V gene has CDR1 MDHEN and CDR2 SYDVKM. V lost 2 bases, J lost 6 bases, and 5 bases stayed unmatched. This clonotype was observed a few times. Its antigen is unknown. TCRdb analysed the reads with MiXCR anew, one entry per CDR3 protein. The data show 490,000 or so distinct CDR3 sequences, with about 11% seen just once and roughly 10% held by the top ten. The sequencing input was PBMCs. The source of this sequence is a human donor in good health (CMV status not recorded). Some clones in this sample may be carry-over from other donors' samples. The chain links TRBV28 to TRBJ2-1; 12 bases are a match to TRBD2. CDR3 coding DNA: TGTGCCAGCAGTTTACTAGCGGGAGGGCCATTCAATGAGCAGTTCTTC. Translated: CASSLLAGGPFNEQFF.